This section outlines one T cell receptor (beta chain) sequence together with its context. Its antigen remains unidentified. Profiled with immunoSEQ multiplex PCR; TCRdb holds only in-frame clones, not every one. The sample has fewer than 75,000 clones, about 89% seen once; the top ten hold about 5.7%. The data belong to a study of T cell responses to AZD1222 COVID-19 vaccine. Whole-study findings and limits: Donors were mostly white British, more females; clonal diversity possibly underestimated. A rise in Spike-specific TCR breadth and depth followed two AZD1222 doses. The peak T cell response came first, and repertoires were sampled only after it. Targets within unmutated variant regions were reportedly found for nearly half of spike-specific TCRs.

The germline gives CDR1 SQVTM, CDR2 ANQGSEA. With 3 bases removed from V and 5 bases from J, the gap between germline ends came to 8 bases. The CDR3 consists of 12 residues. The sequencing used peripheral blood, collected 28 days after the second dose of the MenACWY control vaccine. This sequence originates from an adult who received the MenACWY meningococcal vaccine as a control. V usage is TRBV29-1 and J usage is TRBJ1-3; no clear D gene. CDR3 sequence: CSVEPARNTIYF. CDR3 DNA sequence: TGCAGCGTTGAGCCAGCCCGAAACACCATATATTTT.